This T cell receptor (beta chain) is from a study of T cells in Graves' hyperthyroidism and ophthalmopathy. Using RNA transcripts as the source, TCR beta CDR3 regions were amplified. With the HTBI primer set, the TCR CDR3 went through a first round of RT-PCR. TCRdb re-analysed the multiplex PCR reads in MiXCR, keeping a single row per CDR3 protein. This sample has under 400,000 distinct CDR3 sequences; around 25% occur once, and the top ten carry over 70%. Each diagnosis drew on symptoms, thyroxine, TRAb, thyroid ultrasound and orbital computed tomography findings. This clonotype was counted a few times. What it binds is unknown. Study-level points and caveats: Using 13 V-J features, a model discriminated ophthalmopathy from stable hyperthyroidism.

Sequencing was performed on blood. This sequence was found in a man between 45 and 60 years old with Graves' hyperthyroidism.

Here the CDR3 reads CASRGGTTFGEQYF. The CDR3 DNA is TGTGCCAGCAGGGGCGGGACTACTTTTGGGGAGCAGTACTTC. The genes are TRBV6-1 and TRBJ2-7; 7 nucleotides agree with TRBD2. The CDR3 consists of 14 residues. The germline V gene encodes CDR1 MNHNS and CDR2 SASEGT. V dropped 6 bases and J dropped 7; count of bases not matched to a gene: 12.